What follows are 15 T cell receptor beta chains derived from one specimen sequenced in a study of cytomegalovirus exposure and HLA in healthy donors. Both 60 Vbeta primers and 13 Jbeta primers went into the PCR. Generated by immunoSEQ multiplex PCR, the TCRdb table keeps only in-frame clones and is missing some. Here the sample spans around 94,000 clones, roughly 80% being singletons. Material for sequencing was PBMCs. The source is a man aged 18-30 years in good health and CMV-seronegative.

This chain uses TRBV27 with TRBJ1-6, with 8 positions matching TRBD1. The ends lost 5 bases at V and 10 bases at J; junction bases unmatched: 10. Germline lookup yields CDR1 MNHEY and CDR2 SMNVEV (reference sequence). The CDR3 totals 15 residues. The CDR3 bases are TGTGCCAGCAGTGCCCGGACAGGGTCGGGCTCACCCCTCCACTTT. It specifies CASSARTGSGSPLHF.

The chain uses TRBV27 and TRBJ1-1; possibly TRBD1 for D (5 bases). Per germline, CDR1 MNHEY and CDR2 SMNVEV (reference sequence). The CDR3 is made up of 14 amino acids. The V end was cut by 5 bases, the J end by 0 bases, with 10 bases between. The CDR3 is CASSPGKMNTEAFF. The CDR3 DNA reads as TGTGCCAGCAGTCCAGGGAAGATGAACACTGAAGCTTTCTTT.

This clone was picked up a small number of times. This chain connects TRBV7-9 to TRBJ2-3, with D unclear. The CDR3 extends over 15 amino acids. Germline CDR1 is SEHNR and CDR2 is FQNEAQ (reference sequence). V lost 0 bases, J lost 4 bases, and 11 bases lay in between. CDR3 DNA: TGTGCCAGCAGCTTAGCCCCGATTGGGCCAGATACGCAGTATTTT. Its protein is CASSLAPIGPDTQYF.

The chain employs TRBV7-6 and TRBJ1-1; 7 positions agree with TRBD1. The CDR3 length is 13 residues. The V gene end was trimmed by 4 bases and the J gene end by 4 bases; junction bases not matched to a gene: 3. Germline V lookup: CDR1 SGHVS, CDR2 FNYEAQ. The CDR3 bases are TGTGCCAGCAGCTATTCAGGGGGCACTGAAGCTTTCTTT. Its translation: CASSYSGGTEAFF. Full variable domain (rest looked up from reference TRBV7-6 and TRBJ1-1): GAGVSQSPRYKVTKRGQDVALRCDPISGHVSLYWYRQALGQGPEFLTYFNYEAQQDKSGLPNDRFSAERPEGSISTLTIQRTEQRDSAMYRCASSYSGGTEAFFGQGTRLTVV.

The chain links TRBV2 to TRBJ1-1; 7 bases match TRBD1. Germline loops: CDR1 SNHLY, CDR2 FYNNEI. This CDR3 is built from 14 residues. After removal of 9 bases from V and 1 base from J, the junction contained 8 bases not matched to a gene. The CDR3: CASSPNRGNTEAFF. CDR3 bases: TGTGCCAGTTCCCCAAACAGGGGGAACACTGAAGCTTTCTTT.

V gene TRBV7-9 combines with J gene TRBJ1-5; 9 bases fit TRBD1. Trimming took 5 bases from V and 6 from J; bases not matched to a gene: 8. The CDR3 runs to 15 residues. Germline V gene lookup returns CDR1 SEHNR and CDR2 FQNEAQ (reference sequence). CDR3 in amino acids: CASSPDRGSSQPQHF. DNA of the CDR3: TGTGCCAGCAGCCCGGACAGGGGATCGAGTCAGCCCCAGCATTTT.

The chain is built from TRBV29-1 and TRBJ2-5, with a possible D match to TRBD1 (6 bases). The CDR3 is 14 amino acids. Trimming pared 7 bases from V and 6 bases from J, leaving 21 bases between. The germline gives CDR1 SQVTM, CDR2 ANQGSEA. In DNA form, the CDR3 reads TGCAGCGGTCGTAGGCCAGGGGCCCCCCAGACCCAGTACTTC. Its protein product is CSGRRPGAPQTQYF.

In regard to this clone: The same CDR3 arises from other DNA sequences in this sample as well. This chain joins TRBV9 and TRBJ1-2; tentative D call: TRBD1 (5 bases). CDR3 length: 14 amino acids. Deletions cut 0 bases from V and 3 bases from J, with 9 bases between. Germline CDR1 reads SGDLS; CDR2 reads YYNGEE. Written as DNA, the CDR3 is TGTGCCAGCAGCGTAGGGGGAGGGGACTATGGCTACACCTTC. As protein: CASSVGGGDYGYTF.

V gene TRBV10-1 combines with J gene TRBJ2-7, with 9 bases fitting TRBD2. The CDR3 sequence is 14 residues long. CDR1 WNHNN and CDR2 SYGVQD come from the germline V gene (reference sequence). J was trimmed by 7 bases and V by 4 bases; bases with no gene match: 8. The CDR3 region has the DNA TGCGCCAGCAGTGTGGCGGGAGGGCCGCGGGAGCAGTACTTC. Translated: CASSVAGGPREQYF.

This chain uses TRBV27 with TRBJ2-7, with TRBD1 as a possible D gene (6 bases). Germline CDR1 and CDR2: MNHEY and SMNVEV (reference sequence). The CDR3 is made up of 11 amino acids. Trimming removed 5 bases at V and 7 bases at J, with 9 bases between. This CDR3 reads CASSNTGEQYF. The CDR3 nucleotides read TGTGCCAGCAGTAATACAGGGGAGCAGTACTTC.

The rearrangement links TRBV5-1 to TRBJ1-1; D might be TRBD1 (5 bases). V lost 3 bases, J lost 1 base, and 10 bases lay in between. There are 14 residues in the CDR3. Germline CDR1 SGHRS, CDR2 YFSETQ. CDR3 in amino acids: CASSSGPANTEAFF. As DNA, the CDR3 is TGCGCCAGCAGCTCAGGGCCGGCGAACACTGAAGCTTTCTTT.

This clone was seen a handful of times. CDR3 amino acids: CASRVLQGSDQPQHF. CDR3 bases: TGTGCCAGCAGAGTCTTACAGGGTTCGGATCAGCCCCAGCATTTT. The V call is TRBV6-1, the J call TRBJ1-5; possibly TRBD1 for D (6 bases). The V gene's germline CDR1 is MNHNS and CDR2 SASEGT. V was trimmed by 6 bases and J by 5 bases, leaving 17 bases between them. CDR3 length equals 15 residues.

The chain joins TRBV5-1 to TRBJ2-7; 9 bases match TRBD1. The CDR3 covers 16 residues. V lost 4 bases and J lost 0; bases outside the gene matches: 8. The germline CDR1 and CDR2 sequences are SGHRS and YFSETQ. The CDR3 sequence: CASSLTVGQGSYEQYF. CDR3 nucleotides: TGCGCCAGCAGCCTAACGGTGGGACAGGGCTCCTACGAGCAGTACTTC.

The chain carries TRBV19 and TRBJ2-5; TRBD2 aligns across 7 bases. J gave up 4 bases and V 8 bases, and 4 bases lay outside the gene matches. Looked up from germline, CDR1 is LNHDA and CDR2 is SQIVND (reference sequence). The CDR3 spans 12 residues. CDR3 DNA sequence: TGTGCCAGTTCGGGGGGAGGAGAGACCCAGTACTTC. Encoded protein: CASSGGGETQYF.

This chain uses TRBV29-1 with TRBJ2-7; D not certain. Trimming shortened V by 4 bases and J by 7 bases, and 20 bases separated the two germline ends. CDR3 size: 14 residues. In germline, CDR1 is SQVTM, CDR2 ANQGSEA. DNA for the CDR3: TGCAGCGTTGTTGGCGGCACGCTCGTAGAAGAGCAGTACTTC. Its protein is CSVVGGTLVEEQYF.